One sample yielded the 20 T cell receptor beta chains listed below, sequenced in a study of T cell changes during pregnancy in multiple sclerosis. Using immunoSEQ multiplex PCR, the repertoire was profiled, and TCRdb retains in-frame clones only, with some absent. The sample lists 60,000 to 75,000 clones; 85% to 95% were seen once. Sequencing was performed on CD8+ T cells from peripheral blood mononuclear cells, taken in the second trimester of pregnancy. All receptors come from a female donor with multiple sclerosis, enrolled in a pregnancy study.

The chain uses TRBV9 and TRBJ2-3; 7 bases align to TRBD2. Germline V CDR1 and CDR2: SGDLS, YYNGEE. The V and J ends lost 5 bases and 1 base, in that order; junction bases with no gene match: 22. The CDR3 has 20 residues. DNA for the CDR3: TGTGCCAGCAGAAGACTAACGGGTAGGCGGGAGAGTCTGGGCACAGATACGCAGTATTTT. Translating it yields CASRRLTGRRESLGTDTQYF.

The V gene is TRBV29-1, the J gene TRBJ1-1; no firm D call. V dropped 1 base and J dropped 0 bases, with 12 bases sitting between them. Germline CDR1 reads SQVTM; CDR2 reads ANQGSEA. The CDR3 is 15 residues long. As DNA, the CDR3 is TGCAGCGTTGAAGGGGAGGCCCACTTGAACACTGAAGCTTTCTTT. It yields the protein CSVEGEAHLNTEAFF.

The gene calls are TRBV10-1 and TRBJ2-7; 7 nucleotides line up with TRBD2. The junction had 3 bases not matched to a gene; V was cut back by 8 bases and J by 2 bases. CDR1 WNHNN and CDR2 SYGVQD come from the germline V gene (reference sequence). There are 12 residues in the CDR3. This chain's CDR3 is CASLGLAYEQYF. The CDR3 region has the DNA TGCGCCAGCTTAGGACTAGCCTACGAGCAGTACTTC.

The DNA of the CDR3 is TGTGCCCTGCAAGGGGGAGACCCGTTTGGGACCCAGTACTTC. Translation: CALQGGDPFGTQYF. This sequence joins TRBV9 and TRBJ2-5; perhaps TRBD1 as D (6 bases). Trimming took 10 bases from V and 7 from J, leaving 23 bases between them. CDR3 length: 14 residues. Per the germline V gene, CDR1 is SGDLS and CDR2 is YYNGEE. Full variable domain (rest looked up from reference TRBV9 and TRBJ2-5): DSGVTQTPKHLITATGQRVTLRCSPRSGDLSVYWYQQSLDQGLQFLIQYYNGEERAKGNILERFSAQQFPDLHSELNLSSLELGDSALYFCALQGGDPFGTQYFGPGTRLLVL.

V usage is TRBV5-1 and J usage is TRBJ2-3; 15 positions agree with TRBD2. Germline loops: CDR1 SGHRS, CDR2 YFSETQ. This CDR3 spans 20 amino acids. Trimming took 3 bases from V and 0 from J; bases not matched to a gene: 11. The DNA of the CDR3 is TGCGCCAGCAGCTCGCGGACTAGCGGGAGGGCGATAAGTAGCACAGATACGCAGTATTTT. It encodes CASSSRTSGRAISSTDTQYF.

The chain combines TRBV6-5 with TRBJ1-1; D not certain. This CDR3 spans 13 amino acids. Trimming removed 2 bases from V and 1 base from J, with 5 bases in between. Germline assignment: CDR1 MNHEY and CDR2 SVGAGI. As DNA, the CDR3 is TGTGCCAGCAGTTACGGGCAGAACACTGAAGCTTTCTTT. Translating it yields CASSYGQNTEAFF.

The chain combines TRBV6-1 with TRBJ1-2; 8 bases fit TRBD1. This CDR3 region has 17 residues. Germline V gene data show CDR1 as MNHNS and CDR2 as SASEGT. V lost 3 bases, J lost 2 bases, and 11 bases stayed unmatched. As DNA, the CDR3 is TGTGCCAGCAGTGATTGGACAGGGCAGAAGGGAAACTATGGCTACACCTTC. It is translated as CASSDWTGQKGNYGYTF.

The chain is built from TRBV30 and TRBJ1-5, with 8 nucleotides matching TRBD1. This CDR3 has 15 amino acids. Germline values: CDR1 GTSNPN, CDR2 SVGIG (reference sequence). The J segment lost 6 bases and the V segment lost 3 bases, leaving 10 bases of the junction unmatched. As DNA, the CDR3 is TGTGCCTGGAGGGACGACAGGGGCTCGGGTCAGCCCCAGCATTTT. Protein: CAWRDDRGSGQPQHF.

This chain joins TRBV9 and TRBJ2-1, with 8 positions matching TRBD1. The CDR3 extends over 17 amino acids. V lost 0 bases, J lost 0 bases, and 5 bases stayed unmatched. Germline CDR1 and CDR2: SGDLS and YYNGEE. In DNA form, the CDR3 reads TGTGCCAGCAGCGTAGGGGCCGGACAGGGCTCCTACAATGAGCAGTTCTTC. Amino acid sequence: CASSVGAGQGSYNEQFF.

The CDR3 DNA is TGTGCCGTTGGACCGGGACAGTTGTTTCAGACCCAGTACTTC. It encodes CAVGPGQLFQTQYF. The chain carries TRBV19 and TRBJ2-5; TRBD1 agrees at 7 bases. Germline lookup yields CDR1 LNHDA and CDR2 SQIVND (reference sequence). V shed 11 bases, J shed 6 bases, and the junction held 15 bases outside the gene matches. This CDR3 region has 14 residues.

This clone was detected once. The V gene is TRBV4-3, the J gene TRBJ2-1; D uncertain. CDR1 and CDR2 from the germline V gene are LGHNA and YSLEER. The CDR3 is made up of 16 amino acids. V was shortened by 0 bases and J by 3 bases, with 12 bases between the two germline ends. As DNA, the CDR3 is TGCGCCAGCAGCCAAGATTCAAGGAGTCACTACAATGAGCAGTTCTTC. This encodes CASSQDSRSHYNEQFF.

The chain couples TRBV5-1 to TRBJ2-7, with a weak D call TRBD2 (6 bases). The CDR3 has 14 residues. V gave up 0 bases and J gave up 3 bases, with 10 bases separating them. Per the germline V gene, CDR1 is SGHRS and CDR2 is YFSETQ. For the CDR3, the DNA is TGCGCCAGCAGCTTGGGGGGACTGGGCTACGAGCAGTACTTC. Its protein product is CASSLGGLGYEQYF.

A single count supports this clone. The rearrangement joins TRBV7-6 to TRBJ2-2; 8 bases agree with TRBD2. The CDR3 contains 17 residues. Germline-derived CDR1 and CDR2 are SGHVS and FNYEAQ. V lost 5 bases, J lost 4 bases, and 12 bases stayed unmatched. CDR3 residues: CASSLLSGGSGTGELFF. In DNA form, the CDR3 reads TGTGCCAGCAGCCTCCTGTCGGGGGGGTCAGGCACCGGGGAGCTGTTTTTT.

The CDR3 sequence is CASTLGGGGGEQFF. CDR3 DNA: TGTGCCAGCACTCTAGGGGGGGGCGGCGGTGAGCAGTTCTTC. The V call is TRBV6-5, the J call TRBJ2-1; TRBD2 is a possible D gene (7 bases). V was clipped by 7 bases and J by 9 bases, with 19 bases between them. CDR3 length equals 14 residues. CDR1 MNHEY and CDR2 SVGAGI come from the germline V gene.

This clone has more than one count but fewer than ten. The rearrangement joins TRBV30 to TRBJ1-1; 8 bases align to TRBD1. Per germline, CDR1 GTSNPN and CDR2 SVGIG (reference sequence). J gave up 5 bases and V 4 bases, and 3 bases lay outside the gene matches. The CDR3 consists of 12 residues. CDR3 in amino acids: CAWTTGGTEAFF. Here the CDR3 DNA reads TGTGCCTGGACAACAGGGGGGACTGAAGCTTTCTTT.

The rearrangement joins TRBV5-6 to TRBJ2-1; 10 bases map to TRBD1. The CDR3 consists of 15 residues. CDR1 is SGHDT, CDR2 YYEEEE, per germline. V trimming: 2 bases; J trimming: 2 bases; junction bases outside the gene matches: 1. The CDR3 region has the DNA TGTGCCAGCAGCTTTGGGACAGGGGCCTACAATGAGCAGTTCTTC. Its protein product is CASSFGTGAYNEQFF.

CDR3 sequence reads: CASSWGAQGVTNEKLFF. The CDR3 nucleotides are TGTGCCAGCAGCTGGGGAGCACAGGGAGTCACTAATGAAAAACTGTTTTTT. The V gene is TRBV5-5, the J gene TRBJ1-4; D might be TRBD1 (6 bases). V gave up 3 bases and J gave up 2 bases, with 17 bases separating them. The CDR3 loop spans 17 amino acids. Looked up from germline, CDR1 is SGHKS and CDR2 is YYEKEE (reference sequence). The full variable domain, completed using reference TRBV5-5 and TRBJ1-4, is DAGVTQSPTHLIKTRGQQVTLRCSPISGHKSVSWYQQVLGQGPQFIFQYYEKEERGRGNFPDRFSARQFPNYSSELNVNALLLGDSALYLCASSWGAQGVTNEKLFFGSGTQLSVL.

This clone was picked up one time. The V call is TRBV5-4, the J call TRBJ2-5; 8 bases align to TRBD2. CDR1 is SGHNT, CDR2 YYREEE, per germline (reference sequence). The CDR3 consists of 16 residues. The ends lost 2 bases at V and 4 bases at J; junction bases unmatched: 10. The CDR3 DNA reads TGTGCCAGCAGCTTCAAGCTTGCGGGAGGTCCAGAGACCCAGTACTTC. Its translation is CASSFKLAGGPETQYF.

The chain couples TRBV27 to TRBJ2-1; D remains ambiguous. Trimming pared 2 bases from V and 8 bases from J, leaving 10 bases between. There are 13 residues in the CDR3. CDR1 MNHEY and CDR2 SMNVEV come from the germline V gene (reference sequence). In nucleotides, the CDR3 is TGTGCCAGCAGTTTAAGGAGTGGCGATGAGCAGTTCTTC. Translating gives CASSLRSGDEQFF.

The chain has TRBV27 and TRBJ2-5; D unclear. The germline V and J ends were trimmed by 0 bases and 3 bases, with 11 bases remaining between them. The V gene's germline CDR1 is MNHEY and CDR2 SMNVEV (reference sequence). This CDR3 is 15 amino acids long. CDR3 DNA sequence: TGTGCCAGCAGTTTATCGTTTCCTCGAGAAGAGACCCAGTACTTC. It codes for CASSLSFPREETQYF.